This T cell receptor (beta chain) was sequenced for a study of blood T cells in healthy people across ages. They isolated at least 6 million PBMCs from each sample. At least 5.5 micrograms of total RNA were extracted per sample. A second PCR of 7 to 11 cycles used a sample-barcoded 5' primer and a J-beta primer mix. TCRdb independently ran MiXCR on the 5' RACE reads; one entry per CDR3 protein. The profile covers some 640,000 distinct CDR3 sequences, with approximately 50% appearing a single time and about a third taken by the ten largest. Trimming took off 0 bases at V and 11 bases at J, with 10 bases between the two ends. Germline V lookup: CDR1 SGHTA, CDR2 FQGNSA. The CDR3 contains 12 residues.

Specimen: blood. The chain couples TRBV7-2 to TRBJ1-1, with no clear D. The receptor was derived from a woman in her fifties or sixties in good health. CDR3 in amino acids: CASSLAGRVAFF. The CDR3 DNA reads TGTGCCAGCAGCTTAGCGGGGAGGGTGGCTTTCTTT.